A single sample is the source of the 3 T cell receptor beta chains below, sequenced in a study of T cells in Graves' hyperthyroidism and ophthalmopathy. There were TCR beta CDR3 regions amplified from RNA transcripts. A first-round RT-PCR of the TCR CDR3 used the HTBI primer set. Via MiXCR, TCRdb re-called the multiplex PCR reads, giving one row per CDR3 protein. This sample has about 610,000 distinct CDR3 sequences, with more than 45% found just once. Sequencing was done on a sample of peripheral blood or thyroid tissue (not recorded which). Receptor source: a woman aged 18-30 years with Graves' hyperthyroidism.

The rearrangement uses TRBV29-1 and TRBJ1-4; D remains unclear. Germline loops: CDR1 SQVTM, CDR2 ANQGSEA. V lost 8 bases to trimming and J lost 7 bases, with 17 bases between them. This CDR3 is 13 amino acids long. The CDR3 region has the DNA TGCAGCAGCTTGATGACCTCTGGTGAAAAACTGTTTTTT. This gives the protein CSSLMTSGEKLFF.

The CDR3 DNA sequence: TGTGCCAGCAGCTTGACTAGCGGCCTCCAGTACTTC. It encodes CASSLTSGLQYF. The chain employs TRBV5-4 and TRBJ2-5; 8 bases agree with TRBD2. Trimming at V came to 1 base and at J to 10 bases, leaving 3 bases not matched to a gene. The CDR3 spans 12 residues. Germline CDR1 and CDR2: SGHNT and YYREEE (reference sequence). The whole variable domain, filled in from reference TRBV5-4 and TRBJ2-5, reads ETGVTQSPTHLIKTRGQQVTLRCSSQSGHNTVSWYQQALGQGPQFIFQYYREEENGRGNFPPRFSGLQFPNYSSELNVNALELDDSALYLCASSLTSGLQYFGPGTRLLVL.

This clonotype has a single count. This chain uses TRBV2 with TRBJ1-5; D not certain. From germline, CDR1 is SNHLY and CDR2 FYNNEI. This CDR3 is 15 amino acids long. The ends were cut back, 1 base at V and 7 bases at J, with 14 bases in the middle. This chain's CDR3 is CASSEVRTIRQPQHF. The CDR3, as DNA: TGTGCCAGCAGTGAAGTGAGAACGATTCGGCAGCCCCAGCATTTT.